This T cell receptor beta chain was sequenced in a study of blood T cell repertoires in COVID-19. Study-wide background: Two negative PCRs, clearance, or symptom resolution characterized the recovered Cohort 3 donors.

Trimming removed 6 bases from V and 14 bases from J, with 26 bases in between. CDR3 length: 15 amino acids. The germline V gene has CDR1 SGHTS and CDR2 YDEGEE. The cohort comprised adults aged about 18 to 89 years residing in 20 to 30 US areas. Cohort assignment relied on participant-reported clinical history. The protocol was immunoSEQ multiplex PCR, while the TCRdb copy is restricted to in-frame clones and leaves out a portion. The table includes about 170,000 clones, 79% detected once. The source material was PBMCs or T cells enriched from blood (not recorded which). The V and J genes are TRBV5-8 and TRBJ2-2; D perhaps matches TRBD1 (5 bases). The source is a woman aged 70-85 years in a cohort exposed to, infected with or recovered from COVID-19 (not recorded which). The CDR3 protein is CASTTATSLGYLLFF. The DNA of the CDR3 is TGTGCCAGCACGACAGCGACCAGTTTAGGGTACCTACTGTTTTTT.